Listed below are T cell receptor beta chains from one sample, sequenced in a study of shared clonotypes between healthy human individuals. Measured with immunoSEQ multiplex PCR; TCRdb has only the in-frame clones, and not every one. The sample yields approximately 2.1 million clones, 80% to 95% seen once. The material sequenced was naive CD4+ T cells from PBMCs. Every receptor here comes from a man aged 18-30 years in good health. Some clones in this sample may be carry-over from other donors' samples. Each CDR3 is given without its conserved first and last residue. Fields, in order: clone size, V gene, CDR3 protein. Only some rows state a clone size, as once, few, many or a class for expanded clones.

NA | TRBV7-8 | ASRIRGGYEQY
NA | TRBV7-8 | ASSPNLGPTGDEKLF
NA | TRBV30 | AWSPYTGLAGV
once | TRBV27 | ASSFLGGGTEAF
NA | TRBV29-1 | SVEVGSELKQF
NA | TRBV6-6 | ASSLRQGRANVLT
NA | TRBV27 | ASSPTTDQETQY
NA | TRBV6-5 | ASSLNSFSNQPQH
NA | TRBV5-1 | ASSKGLAGVETQY
NA | TRBV11-3 | ASSMTANTEAF
NA | TRBV2 | ASSLTENYGYT
NA | TRBV7-2 | ASSAGLAGFETQY
NA | TRBV7-3 | ASSLIPGLAEGGQY
NA | TRBV28 | ASTRRPNEKLF
NA | TRBV5-4 | ASSLRVGQQETQY